This T cell receptor beta chain was recorded in a study of blood T cell repertoires in COVID-19. Sequencing was performed with immunoSEQ multiplex PCR; in TCRdb, only in-frame clones are kept and a portion is missing. The sample records about 180,000 clones, roughly 87% being singletons. The germline gives CDR1 MNHEY, CDR2 SMNVEV (reference sequence). Trimming pared 6 bases from V and 3 bases from J, leaving 12 bases between. The CDR3 sequence is 14 residues long. Participants reported their clinical history, and cohort assignment relied on those reports. The sample consisted of PBMCs or T cells enriched from blood (not recorded which). The sequence was obtained from a human donor with acute COVID-19. The donor label of this sample is uncertain. The chain employs TRBV27 and TRBJ1-3, with D tentatively TRBD1 (6 bases). In nucleotides, the CDR3 is TGTGCCAGCAGCCTCAGGGGTCGTGGAAACACCATATATTTT. Translated, it gives CASSLRGRGNTIYF.